The clone carrying this T cell receptor beta chain appeared a few times. What it binds is unknown. This sample is drawn from a study of PD-1 blockade in classical Hodgkin lymphoma. Using immunoSEQ multiplex PCR, the repertoire was profiled, and TCRdb retains in-frame clones only, with some absent. The sample carries about 44,000 clones, around two thirds recorded once. General study results and limits: Patients were excluded if nivolumab began under 1 year after ASCT (the autologous transplant). Healthy donors were reported to have higher baseline TCR diversity than newly diagnosed patients. Lower baseline TCR diversity marked trial partial responders and progressors.

Indicated time point: cycle 4 day 1 (C4D1), after about 6 weeks of nivolumab. Each and every patient relapsed after autologous stem cell transplantation, and patients got differing brentuximab vedotin exposure. This TCR was sampled from a human donor with classical Hodgkin lymphoma. Sample: peripheral blood mononuclear cells (PBMCs), taken before the fourth cycle of nivolumab.

The CDR3: CASSTSGANVLTF. The CDR3 DNA sequence: TGCGCCAGCAGCACGTCTGGGGCCAACGTCCTGACTTTC. This chain connects TRBV5-1 to TRBJ2-6; D not resolved. The CDR3 spans 13 residues. V gave up 4 bases and J gave up 1 base, with 3 bases separating them. CDR1 is SGHRS and CDR2 is YFSETQ in the germline V gene.